Below, one T cell receptor (beta chain) is given with its context. The data derive from a study of blood T cell repertoires in COVID-19. V dropped 2 bases and J dropped 8 bases, with 10 bases sitting between them. In germline, CDR1 is LGHDT, CDR2 YNNKEL (reference sequence). This CDR3 is 13 amino acids long. The table came from immunoSEQ multiplex PCR; TCRdb's copy has only in-frame clones and leaves some out. The table lists 400,000 to 450,000 clones, around 91% of them singletons. This sequence joins TRBV3-1 (or the pseudogene TRBV3-2) and TRBJ1-3; D is possibly TRBD1 (5 bases). The source material was PBMCs or T cells enriched from blood (not recorded which). The receptor's source is a man younger than 40 who had recovered from COVID-19. This CDR3 reads CASSQQGPDTIYF. CDR3 sequence (DNA): TGTGCCAGCAGCCAACAGGGTCCAGACACCATATATTTT.